The present T cell receptor (beta chain) was sequenced within a study of cytomegalovirus exposure and HLA in healthy donors. PCR employed 60 Vbeta and 13 Jbeta primers. Data came from immunoSEQ multiplex PCR; TCRdb stores just in-frame clones and leaves some out. The sample totals 45,000 to 55,000 clones. The CDR3 extends over 18 amino acids. Germline CDR1 and CDR2: MGHRA and YSYEKL. The V gene end was trimmed by 5 bases and the J gene end by 0 bases; junction bases not matched to a gene: 10. The sample taken for sequencing was PBMCs. This receptor was identified in a woman in her forties or fifties in good health and CMV-seropositive. The V call is TRBV4-1, the J call TRBJ1-6, with 7 bases identical to TRBD1. The CDR3, as DNA: TGCGCCAGCAGCTCCCGAGGGGGACAGAGCTCCTATAATTCACCCCTCCACTTT. Encoded protein: CASSSRGGQSSYNSPLHF.